This TCR beta chain is from a study of blood T cells in healthy people across ages. CDR3 size: 16 residues. Germline CDR1 SGHVS, CDR2 FQNEAQ. The V end was cut by 2 bases, the J end by 1 base, with 9 bases between. Combining a sample-barcoded 5' primer with a J-beta primer mix, a second PCR ran for about 6 to 12 cycles. TCRdb used MiXCR to reprocess the 5' RACE reads, holding one entry per CDR3 protein. This sample has 850,000 to 1,000,000 distinct CDR3 sequences, with roughly 48% found just once. The sequenced sample consisted of blood. The chain combines TRBV7-8 with TRBJ1-6, with no clear D. This clonotype was sampled from a man aged 30-40 years in good health. The CDR3, as DNA: TGTGCCAGCAGCTTAAAATCCCTTTCCTATAATTCACCCCTCCACTTT. This translates into CASSLKSLSYNSPLHF.